Shown below are 6 T cell receptor beta chains from a single sample sequenced in a study of T cells in localized non-small cell lung cancer. The repertoire was sequenced with immunoSEQ multiplex PCR; TCRdb's copy has only in-frame clones and lacks some. The sample records roughly 76,000 clones, roughly 80% being singletons. Specimen: PBMCs, collected before any cancer treatment. Receptors were obtained from a man between 40 and 70 years old with stage II squamous cell lung carcinoma.

This rearrangement joins TRBV4-1 to TRBJ2-7, with D possibly being TRBD2 (5 bases). V was shortened by 0 bases and J by 4 bases, with 10 bases between the two germline ends. The CDR3 sequence is 14 residues long. Germline CDR1 and CDR2: MGHRA and YSYEKL. CDR3 bases: TGCGCCAGCAGCCAAGATCGAGCGGTGTACGAGCAGTACTTC. Its protein product is CASSQDRAVYEQYF.

The chain combines TRBV29-1 with TRBJ1-1; D is unresolved. CDR3 size: 13 residues. Germline-derived CDR1 and CDR2 are SQVTM and ANQGSEA. The V end lost 4 bases, the J end lost 0 bases, and 9 bases lay between the germline ends. The CDR3 loop is CSVGGLMNTEAFF. The CDR3 DNA follows: TGCAGCGTTGGTGGACTGATGAACACTGAAGCTTTCTTT.

This clone was counted a single time. CDR3 in amino acids: CAWSVGRLTDTQYF. CDR3 in DNA: TGTGCCTGGAGTGTGGGCAGGCTCACAGATACGCAGTATTTT. This chain joins TRBV30 and TRBJ2-3; D remains ambiguous. Germline V gene data show CDR1 as GTSNPN and CDR2 as SVGIG (reference sequence). The CDR3 loop spans 14 amino acids. The ends were cut back, 0 bases at V and 2 bases at J, with 9 bases in the middle.

The chain carries TRBV20-1 and TRBJ1-2; the D gene is possibly TRBD1 (5 bases). The V end lost 4 bases, the J end lost 8 bases, and 11 bases lay between the germline ends. CDR1 and CDR2 from the germline V gene are DFQATT and SNEGSKA (reference sequence). The CDR3 has 11 residues. The CDR3 region has the DNA TGCAGTGCTAACCCAGGGCGCGGCTACACCTTC. It codes for CSANPGRGYTF.

The chain couples TRBV7-2 to TRBJ1-5, with 7 nucleotides matching TRBD1. The CDR3 runs to 13 residues. Germline CDR1 reads SGHTA; CDR2 reads FQGNSA. J lost 6 bases, V lost 8 bases, and 7 bases had no gene match. In nucleotides, the CDR3 is TGTGCCAGCGGCAGGGGGGGAGGTCAGCCCCAGCATTTT. Protein product: CASGRGGGQPQHF.

This chain joins TRBV5-1 and TRBJ1-1, with 8 positions matching TRBD1. CDR1 SGHRS and CDR2 YFSETQ come from the germline V gene. The CDR3 is 16 residues long. V lost 0 bases to trimming and J lost 5 bases; unmatched junction nucleotides: 9. The CDR3 loop is CASSLAGGKGGTEAFF. CDR3 sequence (DNA): TGCGCCAGCAGCTTGGCAGGGGGCAAGGGTGGTACTGAAGCTTTCTTT.